Listed here are 10 T cell receptor beta chains from one sample, sequenced in a study of cytomegalovirus exposure and HLA in healthy donors. PCR employed 60 Vbeta and 13 Jbeta primers. Profiling relied on immunoSEQ multiplex PCR, and the TCRdb table lists in-frame clones only, not all of them. Of roughly 130,000 clones listed, 82% are singletons. The sequenced material came from PBMCs. These receptors originate from a male donor in good health and CMV-seropositive.

This chain joins TRBV5-4 and TRBJ2-6, with a weak D call TRBD1 (5 bases). V lost 0 bases, J lost 0 bases, and 10 bases lay in between. The germline V gene encodes CDR1 SGHNT and CDR2 YYREEE (reference sequence). This CDR3 spans 17 amino acids. CDR3 nucleotides: TGTGCCAGCAGCTTGGGCGTGGGGCTCTCTGGGGCCAACGTCCTGACTTTC. This encodes CASSLGVGLSGANVLTF.

The gene calls are TRBV27 and TRBJ1-1; 9 bases fit TRBD1. This CDR3 region has 14 residues. Germline trimming cut 7 bases from V and 7 bases from J; bases unmatched to any gene: 10. The germline V gene encodes CDR1 MNHEY and CDR2 SMNVEV (reference sequence). The CDR3 spells CASKPGNRGLEAFF. The CDR3 bases are TGTGCCAGCAAGCCTGGTAACAGGGGGCTTGAAGCTTTCTTT.

The rearrangement joins TRBV10-3 to TRBJ2-1, with 7 bases matching TRBD1. The CDR3 loop spans 13 amino acids. V lost 6 bases to trimming and J lost 6 bases; unmatched junction nucleotides: 5. CDR1 and CDR2 (germline): ENHRY, SYGVKD. CDR3 loop: CAISLGQVNEQFF. In DNA, the CDR3 is TGTGCCATCAGCCTAGGACAGGTCAATGAGCAGTTCTTC.

This rearrangement joins TRBV7-2 to TRBJ1-2; D perhaps matches TRBD1 (6 bases). V was trimmed by 5 bases and J by 6 bases, leaving 13 bases between them. Looked up from germline, CDR1 is SGHTA and CDR2 is FQGNSA. The CDR3 extends over 13 amino acids. DNA for the CDR3: TGTGCCAGCAGCCAACAGGGTAGGAATGGCTACACCTTC. Protein sequence: CASSQQGRNGYTF.

The chain is built from TRBV4-2 and TRBJ1-3, with no clear D. This CDR3 is built from 15 residues. Germline CDR1 reads LGHNA; CDR2 reads YNFKEQ. Trimming cost V 0 bases and J 1 base, with 7 bases left between them. CDR3 DNA: TGTGCCAGCAGCCAAGATGGCGGGTCTGGAAACACCATATATTTT. Its protein is CASSQDGGSGNTIYF.

The count of this clone is one. The chain uses TRBV10-2 and TRBJ2-7; the D gene is possibly TRBD2 (6 bases). CDR3 size: 16 residues. The germline V gene has CDR1 WSHSY and CDR2 SAAADI. Trimming took off 4 bases at V and 2 bases at J, with 18 bases between the two ends. This CDR3 reads CASSAPRASVTYEQYF. In nucleotides, the CDR3 is TGCGCCAGCAGTGCCCCCAGGGCTAGCGTTACCTACGAGCAGTACTTC.

This clone was detected only once. The junction and the germline gene differ at one end; a read error may be behind it. V gene TRBV7-9 combines with J gene TRBJ1-1, with D possibly being TRBD1 (6 bases). In germline, CDR1 is SEHNR, CDR2 FQNEAQ (reference sequence). CDR3 length: 14 amino acids. This chain's CDR3 is CSSSLTGMNTEAFF. CDR3 in DNA: TGTTCCAGCAGCTTAACAGGGATGAACACTGAAGCTTTCTTT.

The rearrangement uses TRBV15 and TRBJ2-7; tentative D call: TRBD2 (6 bases). With 0 bases removed from V and 6 bases from J, the gap between germline ends came to 30 bases. The CDR3 spans 20 residues. Germline V gives CDR1 LNHNV, CDR2 YYDKDF (reference sequence). This chain's CDR3 is CATSRDFSLTGDWGEIEQYF. The CDR3 DNA sequence: TGTGCCACCAGCAGAGATTTTTCACTGACGGGAGATTGGGGGGAGATCGAGCAGTACTTC.

The rearrangement uses TRBV19 and TRBJ2-3; 7 bases align to TRBD2. Germline V gives CDR1 LNHDA, CDR2 SQIVND (reference sequence). The J segment lost 4 bases and the V segment lost 1 base, leaving 5 bases of the junction unmatched. CDR3 length: 15 residues. The CDR3 protein is CASSIGGRLPDTQYF. The DNA of the CDR3 is TGTGCCAGTAGTATAGGCGGGAGATTGCCAGATACGCAGTATTTT.

The genes are TRBV2 and TRBJ2-7; 8 bases line up with TRBD2. The CDR3 is made up of 15 amino acids. V gave up 4 bases and J gave up 0 bases; unmatched junction bases: 5. Germline values: CDR1 SNHLY, CDR2 FYNNEI. CDR3 coding DNA: TGTGCCAGCAGTGTTAGCGGGAAGAGCTCCTACGAGCAGTACTTC. It specifies CASSVSGKSSYEQYF. The full variable domain, in which reference TRBV2 and TRBJ2-7 provide the parts outside the CDR3, is EPEVTQTPSHQVTQMGQEVILRCVPISNHLYFYWYRQILGQKVEFLVSFYNNEISEKSEIFDDQFSVERPDGSNFTLKIRSTKLEDSAMYFCASSVSGKSSYEQYFGPGTRLTVT.